Sequencing of this T cell receptor beta chain was carried out in a study of T cells in Graves' hyperthyroidism and ophthalmopathy. Study information: Peripheral blood sampling occurred at initial diagnosis, before any treatment. Study-level points and caveats: Model predictions of ophthalmopathy came a median 6.5 months before onset.

Orbital computed tomography, thyroid ultrasound, serum thyroxine and TRAb, and clinical symptoms together informed the diagnoses. The PBMCs had their origin in less than 13 ml of fresh peripheral blood. J lost 5 bases, V lost 5 bases, and 8 bases had no gene match. The CDR3 covers 16 residues. In its sample, this clonotype was seen a few times. Its antigen is still unknown. RNA transcripts gave rise to amplified TCR beta CDR3 regions. Researchers ran a first-round RT-PCR on the TCR CDR3 using the HTBI primer set. MiXCR, run by TCRdb on the multiplex PCR reads, gives a single entry per CDR3 protein. The sample lists almost 350,000 distinct CDR3 sequences, around a sixth seen once, with less than 20% in the top ten.

Sequenced material: blood. V is TRBV12-3 or TRBV12-4 and J is TRBJ1-5; 11 nucleotides match TRBD1. The clonotype was recovered from a woman in her 40s with Graves' ophthalmopathy. The CDR3 sequence: CASSDRDRGWDQPQHF. DNA of the CDR3: TGTGCCAGCAGTGACAGGGACAGGGGGTGGGATCAGCCCCAGCATTTT.